This TCR beta chain was identified during a study of cytotoxic CD8 clonotypes in ibrutinib-treated CLL. Broader study findings: Few clonotypes were public, and these shrank or held steady under treatment. Baseline values of clonality outstripped age-matched healthy donors and followed circulating CD8+ T-cell counts.

A 1 in 200,000 to 1 in 1 million T cell depth was the sequencing target. TCRdb's table, derived via immunoSEQ multiplex PCR, lists solely in-frame clones and lacks some. The sample includes 35,000 to 55,000 clones, 60% to 80% of them seen just once. CDR3 size: 18 residues. The germline V gene encodes CDR1 SNHLY and CDR2 FYNNEI. V was trimmed by 6 bases and J by 0 bases, leaving 23 bases between them. Worth noting for this clone: Its target is not known.

The TCR comes from a human donor with chronic lymphocytic leukemia. The chain joins TRBV2 to TRBJ1-2, with D perhaps matching TRBD1 (5 bases). Specimen: PBMCs, collected after 12 months of ibrutinib treatment. Written as DNA, the CDR3 is TGTGCCAGCAGGGTACGATTTCGGGGCGAGCCTTCTAACTATGGCTACACCTTC. Translating it yields CASRVRFRGEPSNYGYTF.